The sequence of this TCR beta chain was determined in a study of beta chain features in type 1 diabetes. Findings of the study overall: More deletions and fewer insertions at VDJ junctions were seen in type 1 diabetes patients.

Of note for this clone: Its target is unknown.

Trimming removed 4 bases from V and 0 bases from J; junction bases left unmatched: 8. This CDR3 is built from 16 residues. Germline V gives CDR1 SGDLS, CDR2 YYNGEE. The authors reverse transcribed all of the isolated RNA, so sequencing captured expressed TCRB transcripts. TCRdb's copy holds only in-frame clones and misses some; the assay was immunoSEQ multiplex PCR. The sample shows under 950,000 clones, about 17% of them seen only once. Over 95% purity was reached by all sorted populations. Sequencing was performed on naive CD4+ T cells from blood. This clonotype was obtained from a woman between 18 and 29 years old in good health. This sequence joins TRBV9 and TRBJ2-5, with 8 nucleotides matching TRBD1. CDR3 bases: TGTGCCAGCAGCCCTGACAGGGGAGCGTACCAAGAGACCCAGTACTTC. As protein: CASSPDRGAYQETQYF.